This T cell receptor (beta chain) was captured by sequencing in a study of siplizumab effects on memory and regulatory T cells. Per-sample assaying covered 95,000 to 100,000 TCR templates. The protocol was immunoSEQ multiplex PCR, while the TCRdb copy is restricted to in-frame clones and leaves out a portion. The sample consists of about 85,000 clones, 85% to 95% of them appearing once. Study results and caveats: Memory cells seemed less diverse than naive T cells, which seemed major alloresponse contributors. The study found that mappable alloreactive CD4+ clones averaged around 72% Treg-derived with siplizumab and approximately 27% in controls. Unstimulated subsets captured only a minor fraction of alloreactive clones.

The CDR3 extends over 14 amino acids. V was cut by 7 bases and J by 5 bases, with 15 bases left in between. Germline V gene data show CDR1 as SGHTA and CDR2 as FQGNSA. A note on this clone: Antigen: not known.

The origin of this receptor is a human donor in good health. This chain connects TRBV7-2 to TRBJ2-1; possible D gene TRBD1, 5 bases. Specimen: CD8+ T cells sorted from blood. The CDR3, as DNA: TGTGCCAGCATCCCTGACAGCGCTCACAATGAGCAGTTCTTC. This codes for CASIPDSAHNEQFF. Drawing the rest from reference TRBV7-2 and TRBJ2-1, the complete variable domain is GAGVSQSPSNKVTEKGKDVELRCDPISGHTALYWYRQSLGQGLEFLIYFQGNSAPDKSGLPSDRFSAERTGGSVSTLTIQRTQQEDSAVYLCASIPDSAHNEQFFGPGTRLTVL.